The present T cell receptor (beta chain) was sequenced within a study of T cell changes during pregnancy in multiple sclerosis. CDR3 length equals 13 residues. Germline CDR1 and CDR2: PRHDT and FYEKMQ (reference sequence). Trimming left V 6 bases short and J 3 bases short, with 11 bases between. Produced via immunoSEQ multiplex PCR; TCRdb's table is partial and in-frame only. The sample has more than 80,000 clones; roughly 90% are singletons. The source material was peripheral blood, sampled after pregnancy. The sequence derives from a female donor with multiple sclerosis, enrolled in a pregnancy study. The V call is TRBV13, the J call TRBJ1-2; D call uncertain. For the CDR3, the DNA is TGTGCCAGCAGGACCACAGTGGACTATGGCTACACCTTC. It yields the protein CASRTTVDYGYTF. Based on the CDR3 plus reference TRBV13 and TRBJ1-2, the full variable domain is AAGVIQSPRHLIKEKRETATLKCYPIPRHDTVYWYQQGPGQDPQFLISFYEKMQSDKGSIPDRFSAQQFSDYHSELNMSSLELGDSALYFCASRTTVDYGYTFGSGTRLTVV.